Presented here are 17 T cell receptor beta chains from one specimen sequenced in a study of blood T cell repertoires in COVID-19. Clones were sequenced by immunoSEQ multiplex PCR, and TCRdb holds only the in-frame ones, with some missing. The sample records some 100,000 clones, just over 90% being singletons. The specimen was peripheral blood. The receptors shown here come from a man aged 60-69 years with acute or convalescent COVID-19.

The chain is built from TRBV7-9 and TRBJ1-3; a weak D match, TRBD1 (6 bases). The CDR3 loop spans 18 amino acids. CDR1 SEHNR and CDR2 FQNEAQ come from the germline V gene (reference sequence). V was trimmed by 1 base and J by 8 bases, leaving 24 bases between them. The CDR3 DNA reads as TGTGCCAGCAGCTTAGGGCGATGGCGACAGGCCGGCGAAGACACCATATATTTT. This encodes CASSLGRWRQAGEDTIYF. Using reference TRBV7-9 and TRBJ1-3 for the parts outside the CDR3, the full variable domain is DTGVSQNPRHKITKRGQNVTFRCDPISEHNRLYWYRQTLGQGPEFLTYFQNEAQLEKSRLLSDRFSAERPKGSFSTLEIQRTEQGDSAMYLCASSLGRWRQAGEDTIYFGEGSWLTVV.

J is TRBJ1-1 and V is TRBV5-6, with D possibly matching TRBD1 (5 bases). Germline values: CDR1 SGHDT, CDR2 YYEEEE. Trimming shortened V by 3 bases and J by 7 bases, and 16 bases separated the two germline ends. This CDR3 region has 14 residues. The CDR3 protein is CASSSGSGTHEAFF. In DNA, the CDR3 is TGTGCCAGCAGCTCCGGTTCCGGGACTCATGAAGCTTTCTTT.

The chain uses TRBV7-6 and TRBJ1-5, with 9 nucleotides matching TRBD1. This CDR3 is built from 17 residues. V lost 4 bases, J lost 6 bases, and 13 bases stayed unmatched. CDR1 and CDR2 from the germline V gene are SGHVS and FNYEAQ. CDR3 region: CASSYCTGGAGFQPQHF. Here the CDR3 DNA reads TGTGCCAGCAGCTACTGCACAGGGGGCGCGGGCTTTCAGCCCCAGCATTTT.

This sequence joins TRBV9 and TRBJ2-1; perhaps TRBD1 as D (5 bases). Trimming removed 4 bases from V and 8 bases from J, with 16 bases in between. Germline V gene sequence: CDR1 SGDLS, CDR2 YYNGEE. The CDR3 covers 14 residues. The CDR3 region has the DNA TGTGCCAGCAGCCGAAGGGGCCGCGACTATGAGCAGTTCTTC. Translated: CASSRRGRDYEQFF.

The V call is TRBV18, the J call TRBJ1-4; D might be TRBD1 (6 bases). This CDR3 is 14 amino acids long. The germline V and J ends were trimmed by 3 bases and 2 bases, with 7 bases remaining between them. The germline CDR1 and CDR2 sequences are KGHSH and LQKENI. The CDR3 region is CASSPRGTNEKLFF. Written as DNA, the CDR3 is TGTGCCAGCTCACCGAGGGGGACTAATGAAAAACTGTTTTTT.

CDR3 DNA sequence: TGCGCCAGCAAGGGACTAGCGGGATCGGATGAGCAGTTCTTC. Amino acids: CASKGLAGSDEQFF. The rearrangement links TRBV5-1 to TRBJ2-1; TRBD2 matches 13 bases. V gave up 6 bases and J gave up 8 bases; unmatched junction bases: 5. The CDR3 has 14 amino acids. Germline V gene sequence: CDR1 SGHRS, CDR2 YFSETQ.

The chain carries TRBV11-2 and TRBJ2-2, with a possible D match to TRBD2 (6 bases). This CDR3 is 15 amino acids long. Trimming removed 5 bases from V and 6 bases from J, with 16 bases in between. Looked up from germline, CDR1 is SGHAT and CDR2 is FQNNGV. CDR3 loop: CASSPPRGGSGELFF. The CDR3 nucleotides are TGTGCCAGCAGCCCCCCAAGAGGAGGGTCCGGGGAGCTGTTTTTT.

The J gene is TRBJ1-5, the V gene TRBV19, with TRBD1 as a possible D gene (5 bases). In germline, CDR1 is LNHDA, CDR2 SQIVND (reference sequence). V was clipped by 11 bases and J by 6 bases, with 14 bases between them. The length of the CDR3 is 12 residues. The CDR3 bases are TGTGCCGGGGGGGAGGGCGGTCAGCCCCAGCATTTT. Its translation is CAGGEGGQPQHF.

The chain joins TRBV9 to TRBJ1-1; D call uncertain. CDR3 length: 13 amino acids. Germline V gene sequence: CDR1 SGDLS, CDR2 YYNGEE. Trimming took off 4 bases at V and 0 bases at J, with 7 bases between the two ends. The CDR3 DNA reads TGTGCCAGCAGCATTTCAGTGAACACTGAAGCTTTCTTT. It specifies CASSISVNTEAFF.

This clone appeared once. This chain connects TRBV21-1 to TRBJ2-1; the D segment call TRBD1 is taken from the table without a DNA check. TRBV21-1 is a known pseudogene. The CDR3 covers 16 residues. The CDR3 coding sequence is TGTGCCAGCAGCAGGGGACAGTTCTGCTCCTACAATGAGCAGTTCTTC. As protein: CASSRGQFCSYNEQFF.

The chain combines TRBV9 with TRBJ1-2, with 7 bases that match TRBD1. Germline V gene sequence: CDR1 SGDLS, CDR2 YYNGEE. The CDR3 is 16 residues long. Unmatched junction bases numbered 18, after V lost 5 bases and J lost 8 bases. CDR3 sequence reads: CASSTFDRVGARGYTF. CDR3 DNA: TGTGCCAGCAGTACTTTCGACAGGGTTGGTGCTAGGGGCTACACCTTC.

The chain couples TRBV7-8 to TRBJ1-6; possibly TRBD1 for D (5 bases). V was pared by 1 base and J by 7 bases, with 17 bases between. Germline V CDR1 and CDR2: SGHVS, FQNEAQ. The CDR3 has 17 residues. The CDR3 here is CASSLGRDWDGNSPLHF. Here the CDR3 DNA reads TGTGCCAGCAGCTTAGGAAGGGACTGGGACGGAAATTCACCCCTCCACTTT. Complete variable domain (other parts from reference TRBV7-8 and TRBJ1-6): GAGVSQSPRYKVAKRGQDVALRCDPISGHVSLFWYQQALGQGPEFLTYFQNEAQLDKSGLPSDRFFAERPEGSVSTLKIQRTQQEDSAVYLCASSLGRDWDGNSPLHFGNGTRLTVT.

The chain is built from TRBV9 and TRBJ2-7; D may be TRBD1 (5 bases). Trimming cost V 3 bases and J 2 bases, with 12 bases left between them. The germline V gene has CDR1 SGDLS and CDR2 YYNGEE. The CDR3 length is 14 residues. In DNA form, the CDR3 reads TGTGCCAGCAGCGACCTAGGGGTCCCCTACGAGCAGTACGTC. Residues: CASSDLGVPYEQYV.

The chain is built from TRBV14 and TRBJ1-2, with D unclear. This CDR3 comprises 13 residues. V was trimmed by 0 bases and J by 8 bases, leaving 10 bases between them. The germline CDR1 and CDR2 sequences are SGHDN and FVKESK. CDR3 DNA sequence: TGTGCCAGCAGCCAAGAGCGGGATTACGGCTACACCTTC. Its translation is CASSQERDYGYTF.

The CDR3 sequence: CATSDPSGSETQYF. The CDR3 DNA follows: TGTGCCACCAGTGATCCTAGCGGGAGTGAGACCCAGTACTTC. The chain has TRBV24-1 and TRBJ2-5; 10 bases match TRBD2. This CDR3 is 14 amino acids long. V lost 3 bases, J lost 5 bases, and 2 bases stayed unmatched. Germline CDR1 is KGHDR and CDR2 is SFDVKD.

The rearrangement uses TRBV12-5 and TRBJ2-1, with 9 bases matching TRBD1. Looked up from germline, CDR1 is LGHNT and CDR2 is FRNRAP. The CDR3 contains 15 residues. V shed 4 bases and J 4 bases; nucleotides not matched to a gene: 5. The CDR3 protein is CASGSGQGSYNEQFF. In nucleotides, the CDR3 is TGTGCTAGTGGTTCAGGACAGGGGTCGTACAATGAGCAGTTCTTC.

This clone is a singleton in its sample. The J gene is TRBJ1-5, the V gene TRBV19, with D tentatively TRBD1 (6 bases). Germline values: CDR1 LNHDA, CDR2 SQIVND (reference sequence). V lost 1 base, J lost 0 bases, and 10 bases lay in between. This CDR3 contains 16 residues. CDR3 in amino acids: CASSIVGGDSNQPQHF. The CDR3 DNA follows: TGTGCCAGTAGTATAGTAGGGGGAGATAGCAATCAGCCCCAGCATTTT.